What follows describes a single TCR beta chain. No cognate antigen has been identified for it. No base qualities exist here, and no much larger clone lies one base off it. Trimming at the junction amounts to 6 bases on V and 8 bases on J, and the germline ends lie 19 bases apart. From its cysteine to its phenylalanine, the CDR3 spans 14 amino acids. CDR3 DNA only is kept here, 42 bases in frame from base 1. CDR1 and CDR2, looked up from the germline V gene, are MDHEN and SYDVKM. This entry comes from a study of T cell responses to AZD1222 COVID-19 vaccine (dated by TCRdb to the early 2020s). For the wider study: Because spike-specific TCR depth and breadth did not differ between the two schedules, AZD1222 recipients who got a second dose at roughly 4 weeks were pooled with those who got a second dose at roughly 12 weeks. A total of just over 230 trial participants underwent TCR sequencing, of whom 207 had received two doses of AZD1222 and 26 had received two doses of the MenACWY control vaccine. Trial participants were enrolled into age subgroups of 18-55, 56-69 and 70-plus years, which contained approximately 150, 30 and 60 TCR-sequenced participants, respectively. Broad study findings and their caveats: Epitopes outside the regions mutated in the B.1.351 and B.1.1.7 variants were reportedly recognized by nearly half of the unique spike-specific TCRs. Because no day 14 peak-response samples were available, repertoires were characterized only after the peak T cell response. The 56-69-year group was small, and its depth increase did not reach significance, likely because of low power. Vaccine-associated CD4 TCRs spanned the whole spike protein, with dominant responses in regions 160-218 and 743-854. Participants were mostly white British, with more females than males. The authors suggested clonal diversity may have been underestimated. After two AZD1222 doses, both the breadth and the depth of spike-specific TCRs were significantly higher than at day 0 and than in MenACWY recipients. Conclusions about previously exposed vaccinees are limited because only a handful of AZD1222 recipients were SARS-CoV-2 seropositive at baseline.

The CDR3 regions of human TCRbeta chains were subjected to immunosequencing. Processing in the source paper ran as follows. TCRs in the repertoires were matched against a reference library of SARS-CoV-2-specific TCRs that had been generated with the MIRA antigen-specificity platform. Breadth was defined as the fraction of unique TCRs that were SARS-CoV-2-associated, and depth was defined as the fraction of total T cells that were SARS-CoV-2-associated. Using the MIRA data, each spike-specific TCR was assigned both to the spike region to which the TCR was reactive and to a CD4 or CD8 class. Log10-transformed breadth and depth values were compared by one-way ANOVA with Sidak's multiple comparisons tests. What TCRdb holds here is the immuneACCESS table cut down to in-frame rearrangements. Part of the clones is not present; checked against another copy, under half of the missing clones reflect an unresolved V gene, and the others are unexplained. Clonal size and the V and J genes are those of that table, whereas D and trimming came from the DNA. This sample is represented by about 260,000 clones; about 92% of them were singletons. Approximately 0.52% of the sample rests with the top ten.

The intended sense of this specimen's time point label: baseline before first vaccination. Samples from vaccinated people were obtained from the UK trials COV001 and COV002, which included a single-blind randomized controlled phase 2/3 trial of AZD1222 (ChAdOx1 nCoV-19) in healthy adults. Trial participant PBMC samples were collected at day 0 and day 28 after the second dose for TCRbeta chain sequencing. Sample: peripheral blood, taken on day 0 of AZD1222 vaccination. The receptor was derived from an adult in good health. Recombination linked TRBV28 to TRBJ1-2; perhaps TRBD1 is the D gene, with 5 bases matching. The CDR3 is CASSTGTDLSGYTF. Here is the DNA: TGTGCCAGCAGCACCGGGACGGATCTATCGGGCTACACCTTC.